The clone carrying this T cell receptor (beta chain) appeared many times. The antigen is not known. Stated time point: persistent/refractory GD, antithyroid drugs over 5 years with positive TRAb. Making the TCR library involved RNA that had been extracted from PBMCs. Staff drew around 8.6 milliliters of peripheral blood into EDTA tubes. The data are from a study of regulatory T cells in long-lasting Graves disease. Study background: With positive TSH receptor antibodies and over 5 years of antithyroid drugs, Graves' disease was considered persistent. Overall study findings and caveats: A greater number of public clonotypes (under 3,000) was shared by persistent patients than by new patients (around 1,000).

The germline V gene encodes CDR1 SNHLY and CDR2 FYNNEI. Between the trimmed V and J ends, which lost 5 bases and 2 bases, there was a span of 10 bases. This CDR3 comprises 13 residues. Arm-PCR of CDR3 regions with iRepertoire HTBI primers generated TCR beta libraries. TCRdb re-called the multiplex PCR reads with MiXCR, one entry per CDR3 protein. The table includes about 470,000 distinct CDR3 sequences, roughly 21% detected once. Sample: peripheral blood mononuclear cells (PBMCs), taken when the disease was refractory, from a patient treated with antithyroid drugs. This clonotype originated in a female donor with Graves disease. V gene TRBV2 combines with J gene TRBJ2-7; D gene unclear. The CDR3 here is CASSPIPTYEQYF. The DNA of the CDR3 is TGTGCCAGCAGTCCCATACCTACCTACGAGCAGTACTTC.